Sequencing of this TCR delta chain was carried out in a study of gamma-delta T cells after stem cell transplantation. Germline V gene lookup returns CDR1 GEAIGNYY and CDR2 EKD. Trimming cost V 1 base and J 2 bases; bases outside gene matches: 7. This CDR3 is 16 amino acids long. TCRdb fed the RT-PCR reads to CATT. The sample lists about 1,500 delta-chain clones, roughly 8.7% seen once, with roughly a quarter in the top ten. Concerning this clone: A read error is likely here: a far larger clone is one base away.

This rearrangement joins TRDV2 to TRDJ1, with 9 nucleotides matching TRDD3. The receptor's source is a human donor. It is not recorded whose cells these are; they may come from a transplant donor. Sequencing was done on a sample of gamma-delta T cells. The CDR3, as DNA: TGTGCCTGTGACACTCTACTGGGGGAAGAAACCGATAAACTCATCTTT. As protein: CACDTLLGEETDKLIF.